This TCR beta chain appears in the sequencing data of a study of T cell repertoires in cytomegalovirus infection (dated by TCRdb to about 2019). About the full investigation: Recently identified HLA-C-restricted CMV epitopes, whose presentation resists viral immunomodulation, were targeted by peptide stimulations together with well-studied HLA-B-restricted epitopes. Because public TCR beta signatures pointed to carriage of CMV infection together with the matching HLA type, the HLA type of each donor mattered for the analysis.

This sample's treatment or condition label indicates: in vitro stimulation with specific CMV peptide epitopes to enrich CMV-specific T cells. The V end gives up 8 bases and the J end 3 bases, leaving 9 bases in the junction not matched to a gene. From the cysteine through the phenylalanine, the CDR3 covers 17 amino acids. CDR3 DNA only is kept here, 51 bases in frame from base 1. The germline V gene (reference sequence) yields MNHEY for CDR1 and SMNVEV for CDR2. Sequenced using an Illumina HiSeq 1500. Clones were called with MiXCR by TCRdb after fastp trimmed the public reads at Q25, and only in-frame beta chains were retained. Every CDR3 protein is listed once, alongside the most common genes and DNA of its rows. This sample is represented by about 310,000 distinct CDR3 sequences; more than 20% of them were singletons. The biggest ten clones account for roughly 14% of the sample. As for this clonotype: Its cognate antigen has yet to be identified. No quality values exist for individual bases; no much larger clone is one base distant.

Broader findings and caveats from the paper: Carriers of CMV infection plus the relevant HLA type were discriminated by the cumulative frequency of public TCR beta family members in the study cohort and in an independent roughly 340-donor cohort. The ex vivo response was dominated by HLA-C-restricted CMV-specific TCR beta clonotypes, and the single most frequent clonotype in two of eight donors was supplied by these HLA-C-restricted clonotypes.

The starting material was cultured PBMCs, obtained from culture after CMV antigen stimulation. The clonotype was recovered from a human donor in good health (CMV status not recorded). Some clones in this sample may be carry-over from other donors' samples. This receptor chain uses TRBV27 and TRBJ2-2, and 13 bases in between align with TRBD2. The DNA reads as follows: TGTGCCAGCTCCGGGACTAGCGGGATAGGCGACACCGGGGAGCTGTTTTTT. Translated, this gives CASSGTSGIGDTGELFF.